This entry concerns a single TCR beta chain. The antigen is unknown. Collection of lesional scalp punch biopsies and peripheral blood was performed in alopecia areata patients. Sorting separated CD4+ and CD8+ T cells out of PBMCs. The data originate from a study of CD8+ T cells in alopecia areata. Study background: At a dose of 5 to 10 mg twice daily, oral tofacitinib was given to treated patients.

Isolated RNA was reverse transcribed into cDNA used as the sequencing template. Generated by immunoSEQ multiplex PCR, the TCRdb table keeps only in-frame clones and is missing some. The profile shows over 120,000 clones, roughly 62% of them singletons. This CDR3 comprises 13 residues. Trimming stripped 6 bases from V and 0 bases from J, with 9 bases between. Germline CDR1 is MNHNS and CDR2 is SASEGT. General study findings and limits: Higher clonality and more expanded CD8+ clones appeared in lesional than normal scalp.

The sequence was collected from a human donor with alopecia areata. The sample was CD4+ T cells sorted from blood, taken at week 0. The J gene is TRBJ2-7, the V gene TRBV6-1; TRBD2 is a possible D gene (5 bases). CDR3 in amino acids: CASSVGSSYEQYF. DNA of the CDR3: TGTGCCAGCAGCGTGGGGAGCTCCTACGAGCAGTACTTC.